Shown below are 19 T cell receptor beta chains from a single sample sequenced in a study of OX40 agonist ivuxolimab in advanced cancers. Library preparation used the immunoSEQ multiplex PCR assay. In its TCRdb copy, this immuneACCESS table keeps in-frame sequences only and misses some clones. Where compared with another copy, unresolved V genes explain less than half of these, and the others have no known cause. This sample lists fewer than 85,000 clones; 65% to 90% were detected once. Of the sample, about 1.9% falls within the top ten clones. The material was CD4+ or CD8+ T cells sorted from blood, obtained in a trial of the OX40 agonist ivuxolimab. The receptors were gathered from an adult with an advanced solid tumor such as melanoma, head and neck, liver or kidney cancer.

V usage is TRBV7-2 and J usage is TRBJ1-4, with D possibly TRBD1 on 6 matching bases. This CDR3 is built from 16 residues. The germline CDR1 and CDR2 sequences are SGHTA and FQGNSA. With 5 bases removed from V and 7 bases from J, the gap between germline ends came to 20 bases. CDR3 amino acids: CASSTQNQEGGEKLFF. In DNA form, the CDR3 reads TGTGCCAGCAGCACACAGAATCAGGAAGGGGGTGAAAAACTGTTTTTT.

The rearrangement joins TRBV7-2 to TRBJ1-4, with unresolved D. Germline assignment: CDR1 SGHTA and CDR2 FQGNSA. Trimming pared 2 bases from V and 5 bases from J, leaving 9 bases between. This CDR3 is built from 14 residues. The CDR3 sequence is CASSLYIPNEKLFF. CDR3 in DNA: TGTGCCAGCAGCTTATATATACCAAATGAAAAACTGTTTTTT.

This rearrangement joins TRBV7-3 to TRBJ1-1; D not certain. The V gene's germline CDR1 is SGHTA and CDR2 FQGTGA. This CDR3 has 16 amino acids. V shed 5 bases and J shed 1 base, with 17 bases lying between them. The CDR3 loop reads CASSPDFRARNTEAFF. For the CDR3, the DNA is TGTGCCAGCAGCCCAGACTTTAGGGCGCGGAACACTGAAGCTTTCTTT. Based on the CDR3 plus reference TRBV7-3 and TRBJ1-1, the full variable domain is GAGVSQTPSNKVTEKGKYVELRCDPISGHTALYWYRQSLGQGPEFLIYFQGTGAADDSGLPNDRFFAVRPEGSVSTLKIQRTERGDSAVYLCASSPDFRARNTEAFFGQGTRLTVV.

The J gene is TRBJ1-4, the V gene TRBV7-9; 7 bases line up with TRBD1. The CDR3 contains 15 residues. The ends lost 5 bases at V and 10 bases at J; junction bases unmatched: 13. CDR1 SEHNR and CDR2 FQNEAQ come from the germline V gene (reference sequence). The CDR3 sequence: CASSPGQSGGGKLFF. The CDR3 nucleotides are TGTGCCAGCAGCCCGGGACAGTCCGGCGGGGGAAAACTGTTTTTT.

The chain uses TRBV28 and TRBJ1-2; D is unclear. CDR1 MDHEN and CDR2 SYDVKM come from the germline V gene. The CDR3 is 11 amino acids. Between the trimmed V and J ends, which lost 8 bases and 6 bases, there was a span of 10 bases. CDR3 coding DNA: TGTGCCAGCGGACCACTTGATGGCTACACCTTC. The encoded protein is CASGPLDGYTF.

The rearrangement joins TRBV6-6 to TRBJ2-1; 12 bases fit TRBD1. This CDR3 has 16 residues. J was trimmed by 7 bases and V by 5 bases; bases with no gene match: 9. Germline-derived CDR1 and CDR2 are MNHNY and SVGAGI (reference sequence). In DNA, the CDR3 is TGTGCCAGCAGTACAGCCCGGGACAGGGGGCGTAATGAGCAGTTCTTC. Protein: CASSTARDRGRNEQFF.

This clone was observed a few times. The chain has TRBV4-2 and TRBJ2-5; TRBD2 matches 12 bases. Germline V gene data show CDR1 as LGHNA and CDR2 as YNFKEQ. The CDR3 sequence is 16 residues long. V lost 0 bases and J lost 2; bases outside the gene matches: 1. CDR3 in amino acids: CASSQETSGGQETQYF. As DNA, the CDR3 is TGTGCCAGCAGCCAAGAAACTAGCGGGGGGCAAGAGACCCAGTACTTC.

V and J are TRBV6-1 and TRBJ1-3; unclear D gene. This CDR3 is built from 15 residues. Germline V gene sequence: CDR1 MNHNS, CDR2 SASEGT. V lost 6 bases and J 0 bases, leaving 12 bases between the germline ends. This CDR3 reads CASSPDGLSGNTIYF. CDR3 nucleotide sequence: TGTGCCAGCAGCCCCGACGGCCTCTCTGGAAACACCATATATTTT.

The rearrangement links TRBV5-1 to TRBJ2-1, with TRBD2 identical over 11 bases. The germline V gene has CDR1 SGHRS and CDR2 YFSETQ. V lost 2 bases, J lost 5 bases, and 6 bases stayed unmatched. CDR3 size: 16 residues. DNA of the CDR3: TGCGCCAGCAGCTTCTCCGGGACTAGCGGAAACAATGAGCAGTTCTTC. This translates into CASSFSGTSGNNEQFF.

This chain connects TRBV2 to TRBJ2-2; D possibly corresponds to TRBD2 (6 bases). CDR1 is SNHLY, CDR2 FYNNEI, per germline. V gave up 6 bases and J gave up 4 bases, with 18 bases separating them. This CDR3 is built from 16 residues. CDR3 region: CASRWREGSGTGELFF. The CDR3, as DNA: TGTGCCAGCAGGTGGCGGGAAGGGTCGGGCACCGGGGAGCTGTTTTTT.

This chain connects TRBV7-8 to TRBJ2-4; 7 nucleotides match TRBD2. After removal of 5 bases from V and 5 bases from J, the junction contained 15 bases not matched to a gene. The CDR3 length is 17 residues. The V gene's germline CDR1 is SGHVS and CDR2 FQNEAQ. The CDR3 nucleotides read TGTGCCAGCAGCCCCACCTTTTTTATTGGGGGGGAAAACATTCAGTACTTC. Protein product: CASSPTFFIGGENIQYF.

This clone appeared a single time. The V and J genes are TRBV28 and TRBJ2-3; 8 nucleotides agree with TRBD2. Germline loops: CDR1 MDHEN, CDR2 SYDVKM. The J segment lost 2 bases and the V segment lost 4 bases, leaving 5 bases of the junction unmatched. The length of the CDR3 is 15 residues. The CDR3 protein is CASSSPGGHTDTQYF. The DNA of the CDR3 is TGTGCCAGCAGTTCGCCGGGGGGGCACACAGATACGCAGTATTTT.

V and J are TRBV4-3 and TRBJ2-3; no firm D call. Germline lookup yields CDR1 LGHNA and CDR2 YSLEER. The CDR3 is 12 amino acids. The V and J ends lost 5 bases and 6 bases respectively, with 9 bases between them. This CDR3 reads CASSVSSDTQYF. The DNA of the CDR3 is TGCGCCAGCAGCGTTAGCAGTGATACGCAGTATTTT.

The rearrangement links TRBV11-1 to TRBJ1-5; 10 bases map to TRBD1. Germline V gene lookup returns CDR1 SGHAT and CDR2 FQDESV (reference sequence). The CDR3 spans 13 residues. The V gene end was trimmed by 4 bases and the J gene end by 9 bases; junction bases not matched to a gene: 3. CDR3 in amino acids: CASSWGQGRPQHF. DNA for the CDR3: TGTGCCAGCAGCTGGGGACAGGGGCGGCCCCAGCATTTT.

The genes are TRBV7-9 and TRBJ1-3; 9 bases match TRBD1. V lost 4 bases, J lost 3 bases, and 4 bases stayed unmatched. From germline, CDR1 is SEHNR and CDR2 FQNEAQ (reference sequence). This CDR3 has 15 residues. CDR3 coding DNA: TGTGCCAGCAGCTCGGGACAGGGTTATGGAAACACCATATATTTT. Translating it yields CASSSGQGYGNTIYF.

The sample holds one count of this clone. The chain is built from TRBV7-9 and TRBJ2-7; no clear D. Trimming left V 5 bases short and J 9 bases short, with 20 bases between. Germline CDR1 SEHNR, CDR2 FQNEAQ (reference sequence). This CDR3 has 14 amino acids. The CDR3, as DNA: TGTGCCAGCAGCGGGTCTTCAGACTCCTATCGGCAGTACTTC. Protein sequence: CASSGSSDSYRQYF.

The chain joins TRBV11-2 to TRBJ2-7; perhaps D is TRBD1 or TRBD2 (5 bases each). Germline CDR1 is SGHAT and CDR2 is FQNNGV. The length of the CDR3 is 15 residues. V lost 2 bases and J lost 1, with 12 bases in between. The CDR3 DNA is TGTGCCAGCAGCTTAATAGGCTGGGGGTCCTACGAGCAGTACTTC. This translates into CASSLIGWGSYEQYF. The variable domain in full, with the rest retrieved from reference TRBV11-2 and TRBJ2-7, is EAGVAQSPRYKIIEKRQSVAFWCNPISGHATLYWYQQILGQGPKLLIQFQNNGVVDDSQLPKDRFSAERLKGVDSTLKIQPAKLEDSAVYLCASSLIGWGSYEQYFGPGTRLTVT.

This chain connects TRBV19 to TRBJ2-7, with a tentative D call TRBD2 (6 bases). CDR1 is LNHDA and CDR2 is SQIVND in the germline V gene (reference sequence). The V end was cut by 10 bases, the J end by 4 bases, with 14 bases between. This CDR3 spans 12 amino acids. The CDR3 DNA sequence: TGTGCCACCCTCGGAGGAGGGTACGAGCAGTACTTC. It specifies CATLGGGYEQYF.

This clone was counted a few times. This chain connects TRBV19 to TRBJ2-7; a possible D gene is TRBD1 (5 bases). Trimming took off 5 bases at V and 5 bases at J, with 16 bases between the two ends. CDR3 length: 14 amino acids. Germline lookup yields CDR1 LNHDA and CDR2 SQIVND (reference sequence). As DNA, the CDR3 is TGTGCCAGTAGTGCCCGACAGTCTTCCCACGAGCAGTACTTC. Translated: CASSARQSSHEQYF.